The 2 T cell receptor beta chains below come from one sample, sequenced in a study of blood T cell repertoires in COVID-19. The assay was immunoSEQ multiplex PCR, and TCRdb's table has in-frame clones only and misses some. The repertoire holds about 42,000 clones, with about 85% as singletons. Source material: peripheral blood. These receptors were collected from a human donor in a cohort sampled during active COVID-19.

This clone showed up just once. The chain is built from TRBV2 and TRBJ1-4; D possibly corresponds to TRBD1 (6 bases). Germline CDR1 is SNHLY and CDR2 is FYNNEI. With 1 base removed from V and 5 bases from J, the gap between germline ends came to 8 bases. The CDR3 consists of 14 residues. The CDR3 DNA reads TGTGCCAGCAGTGAAGTTACAGGGAATGAAAAACTGTTTTTT. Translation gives CASSEVTGNEKLFF.

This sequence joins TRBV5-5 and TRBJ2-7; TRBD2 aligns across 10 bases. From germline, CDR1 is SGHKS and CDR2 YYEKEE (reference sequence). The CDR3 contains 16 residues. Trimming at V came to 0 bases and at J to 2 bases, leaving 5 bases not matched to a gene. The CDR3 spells CASSLVASGGTYEQYF. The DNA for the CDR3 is TGTGCCAGCAGCTTGGTGGCTAGCGGGGGCACCTACGAGCAGTACTTC.